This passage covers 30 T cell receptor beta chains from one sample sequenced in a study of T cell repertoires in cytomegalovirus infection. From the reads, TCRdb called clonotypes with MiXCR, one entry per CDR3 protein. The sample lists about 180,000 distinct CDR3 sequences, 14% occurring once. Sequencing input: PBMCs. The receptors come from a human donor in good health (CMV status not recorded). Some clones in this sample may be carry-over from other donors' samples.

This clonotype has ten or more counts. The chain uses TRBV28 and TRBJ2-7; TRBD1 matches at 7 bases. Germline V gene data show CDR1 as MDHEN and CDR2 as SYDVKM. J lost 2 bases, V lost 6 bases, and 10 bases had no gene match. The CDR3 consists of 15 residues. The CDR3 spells CASSSRGTATYEQYF. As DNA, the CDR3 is TGTGCCAGCAGCTCCAGGGGGACAGCAACCTACGAGCAGTACTTC.

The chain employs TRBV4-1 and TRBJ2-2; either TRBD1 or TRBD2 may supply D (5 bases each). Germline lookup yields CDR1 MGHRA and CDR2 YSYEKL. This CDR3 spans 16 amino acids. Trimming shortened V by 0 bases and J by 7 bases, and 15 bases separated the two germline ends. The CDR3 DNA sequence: TGCGCCAGCAGCCAAGATGACGGGGCCCTTTACGGGGAGCTGTTTTTT. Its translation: CASSQDDGALYGELFF.

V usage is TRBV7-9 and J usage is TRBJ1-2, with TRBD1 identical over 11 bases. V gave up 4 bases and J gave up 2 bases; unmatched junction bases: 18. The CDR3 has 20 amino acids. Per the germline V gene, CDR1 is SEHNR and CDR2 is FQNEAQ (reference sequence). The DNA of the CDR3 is TGTGCCAGCAGCTGGTACCTCGAATCGGGACAGGGGGGGTTCAACTATGGCTACACCTTC. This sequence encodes CASSWYLESGQGGFNYGYTF. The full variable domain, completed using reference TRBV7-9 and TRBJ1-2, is DTGVSQNPRHKITKRGQNVTFRCDPISEHNRLYWYRQTLGQGPEFLTYFQNEAQLEKSRLLSDRFSAERPKGSFSTLEIQRTEQGDSAMYLCASSWYLESGQGGFNYGYTFGSGTRLTVV.

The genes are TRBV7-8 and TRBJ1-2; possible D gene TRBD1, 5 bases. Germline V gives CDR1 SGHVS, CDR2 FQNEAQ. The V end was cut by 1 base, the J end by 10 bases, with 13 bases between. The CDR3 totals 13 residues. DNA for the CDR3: TGTGCCAGCAGCTTAGAGGTGAAGGGGTACTACACCTTC. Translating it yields CASSLEVKGYYTF.

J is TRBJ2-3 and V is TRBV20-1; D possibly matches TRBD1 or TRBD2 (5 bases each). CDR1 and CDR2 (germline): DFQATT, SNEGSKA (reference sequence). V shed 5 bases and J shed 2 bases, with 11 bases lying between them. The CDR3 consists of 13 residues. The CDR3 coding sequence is TGCAGTGCTTCGGGACGAACCACAGATACGCAGTATTTT. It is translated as CSASGRTTDTQYF.

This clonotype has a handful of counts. CDR3 sequence (DNA): TGCGCCAGCAGCCTCGCACGACAGGGCGGCACTGAAGCTTTCTTT. It codes for CASSLARQGGTEAFF. The rearrangement uses TRBV4-1 and TRBJ1-1; 7 nucleotides align to TRBD1. This CDR3 contains 15 residues. V dropped 4 bases and J dropped 4; count of bases not matched to a gene: 9. The germline V gene encodes CDR1 MGHRA and CDR2 YSYEKL.

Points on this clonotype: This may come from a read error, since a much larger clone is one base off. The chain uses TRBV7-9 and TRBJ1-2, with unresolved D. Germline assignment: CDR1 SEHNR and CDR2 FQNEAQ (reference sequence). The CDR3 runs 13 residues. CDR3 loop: CASSLSAGYGYNF. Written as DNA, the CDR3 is TGTGCCAGCAGCTTAAGCGCAGGCTATGGCTACAACTTC.

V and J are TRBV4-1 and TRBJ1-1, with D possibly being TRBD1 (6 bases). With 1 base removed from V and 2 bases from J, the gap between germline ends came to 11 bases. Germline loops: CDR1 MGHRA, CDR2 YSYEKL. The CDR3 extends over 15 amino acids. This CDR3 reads CASSQVGQLNTEAFF. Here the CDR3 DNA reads TGCGCCAGCAGCCAAGTGGGACAACTCAACACTGAAGCTTTCTTT.

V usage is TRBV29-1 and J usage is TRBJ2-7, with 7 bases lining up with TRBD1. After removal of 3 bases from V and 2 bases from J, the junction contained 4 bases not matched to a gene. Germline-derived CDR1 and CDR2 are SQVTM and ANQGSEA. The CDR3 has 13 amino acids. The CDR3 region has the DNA TGCAGCGTTGAGAGACAGGGCACCTACGAGCAGTACTTC. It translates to CSVERQGTYEQYF.

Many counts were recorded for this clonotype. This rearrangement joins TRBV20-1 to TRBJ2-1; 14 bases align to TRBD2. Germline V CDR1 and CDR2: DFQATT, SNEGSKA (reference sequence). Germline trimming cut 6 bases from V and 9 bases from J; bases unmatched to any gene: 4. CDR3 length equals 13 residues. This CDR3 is CSAPGTSGSEQFF. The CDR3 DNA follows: TGCAGTGCACCCGGGACTAGCGGGAGTGAGCAGTTCTTC.

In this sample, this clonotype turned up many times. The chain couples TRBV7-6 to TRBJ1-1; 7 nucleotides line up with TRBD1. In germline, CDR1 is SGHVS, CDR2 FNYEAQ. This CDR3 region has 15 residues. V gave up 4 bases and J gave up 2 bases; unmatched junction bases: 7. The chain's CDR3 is CASSSPGGSNTEAFF. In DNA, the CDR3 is TGTGCCAGCAGCTCTCCAGGGGGGTCCAACACTGAAGCTTTCTTT.

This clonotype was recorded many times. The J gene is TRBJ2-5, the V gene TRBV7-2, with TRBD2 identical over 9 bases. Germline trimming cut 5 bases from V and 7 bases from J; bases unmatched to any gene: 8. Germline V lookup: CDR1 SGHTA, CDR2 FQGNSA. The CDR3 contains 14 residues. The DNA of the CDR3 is TGTGCCAGCAGCCGACTAGCGGAGCCCCGGACCCAGTACTTC. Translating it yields CASSRLAEPRTQYF.

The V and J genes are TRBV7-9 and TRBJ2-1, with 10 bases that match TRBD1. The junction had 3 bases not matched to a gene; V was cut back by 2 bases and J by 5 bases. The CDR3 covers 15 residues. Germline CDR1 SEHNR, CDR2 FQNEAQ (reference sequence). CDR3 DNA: TGTGCCAGCAGCTTACGACAGGGGGCTGACAATGAGCAGTTCTTC. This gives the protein CASSLRQGADNEQFF. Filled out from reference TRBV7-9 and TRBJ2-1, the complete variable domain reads DTGVSQNPRHKITKRGQNVTFRCDPISEHNRLYWYRQTLGQGPEFLTYFQNEAQLEKSRLLSDRFSAERPKGSFSTLEIQRTEQGDSAMYLCASSLRQGADNEQFFGPGTRLTVL.

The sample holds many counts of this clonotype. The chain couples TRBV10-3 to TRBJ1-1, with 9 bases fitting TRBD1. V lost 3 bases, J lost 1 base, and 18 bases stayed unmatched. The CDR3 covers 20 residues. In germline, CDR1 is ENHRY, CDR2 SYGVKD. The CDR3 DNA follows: TGTGCCATCAGTGACCTTGCTGGGACAGGGTCCCCGGGGGCGAACACTGAAGCTTTCTTT. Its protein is CAISDLAGTGSPGANTEAFF.

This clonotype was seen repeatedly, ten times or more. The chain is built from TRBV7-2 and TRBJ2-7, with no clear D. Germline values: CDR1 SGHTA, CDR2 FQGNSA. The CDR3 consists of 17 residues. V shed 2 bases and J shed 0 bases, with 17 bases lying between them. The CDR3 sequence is CASSLKGPLPSSYEQYF. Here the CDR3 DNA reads TGTGCCAGCAGCTTAAAAGGGCCGCTGCCAAGCTCCTACGAGCAGTACTTC.

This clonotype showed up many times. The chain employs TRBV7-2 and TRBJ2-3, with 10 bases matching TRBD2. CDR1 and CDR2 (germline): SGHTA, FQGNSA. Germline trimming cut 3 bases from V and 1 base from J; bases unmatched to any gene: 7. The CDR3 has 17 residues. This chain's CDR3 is CASSFRPLAGRTDTQYF. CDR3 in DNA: TGTGCCAGCAGCTTCCGCCCACTAGCGGGGCGCACAGATACGCAGTATTTT.

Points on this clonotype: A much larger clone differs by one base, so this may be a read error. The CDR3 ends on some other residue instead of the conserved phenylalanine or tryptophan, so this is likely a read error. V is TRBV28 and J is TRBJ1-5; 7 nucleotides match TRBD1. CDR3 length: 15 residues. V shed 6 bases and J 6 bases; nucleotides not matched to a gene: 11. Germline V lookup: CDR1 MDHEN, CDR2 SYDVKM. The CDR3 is CASRQGQGSGQPQHL. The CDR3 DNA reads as TGTGCCAGCAGACAGGGGCAGGGCTCTGGTCAGCCCCAGCATCTT.

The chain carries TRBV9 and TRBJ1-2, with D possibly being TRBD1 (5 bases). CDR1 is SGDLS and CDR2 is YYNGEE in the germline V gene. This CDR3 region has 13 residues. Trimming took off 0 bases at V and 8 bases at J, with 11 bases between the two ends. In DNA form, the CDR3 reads TGTGCCAGCAGCGTAGATTGGGGCGGAGGCTACACCTTC. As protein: CASSVDWGGGYTF.

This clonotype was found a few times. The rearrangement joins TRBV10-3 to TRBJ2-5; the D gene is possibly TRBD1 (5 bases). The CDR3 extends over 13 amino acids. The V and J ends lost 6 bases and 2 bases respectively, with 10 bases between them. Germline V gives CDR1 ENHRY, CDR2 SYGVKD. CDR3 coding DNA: TGTGCCATCAGACAGGAGCAACAAGAGACCCAGTACTTC. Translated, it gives CAIRQEQQETQYF.

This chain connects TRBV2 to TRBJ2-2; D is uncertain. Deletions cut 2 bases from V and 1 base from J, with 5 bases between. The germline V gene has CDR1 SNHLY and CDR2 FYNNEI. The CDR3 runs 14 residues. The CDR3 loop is CASSETRNTGELFF. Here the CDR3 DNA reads TGTGCCAGCAGTGAAACGAGGAACACCGGGGAGCTGTTTTTT.

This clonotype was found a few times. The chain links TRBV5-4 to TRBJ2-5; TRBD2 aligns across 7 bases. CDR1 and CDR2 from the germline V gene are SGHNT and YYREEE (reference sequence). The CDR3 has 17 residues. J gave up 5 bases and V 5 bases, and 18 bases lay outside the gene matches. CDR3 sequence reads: CASSRGDEDVPRETQYF. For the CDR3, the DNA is TGTGCCAGCAGTCGGGGGGACGAGGACGTCCCAAGGGAGACCCAGTACTTC.

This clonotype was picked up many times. The CDR3: CATSALAGGYNEQFF. CDR3 coding DNA: TGTGCCACCAGTGCGCTGGCAGGGGGTTACAATGAGCAGTTCTTC. This chain links TRBV24-1 with TRBJ2-1; 7 bases map to TRBD1. Germline values: CDR1 KGHDR, CDR2 SFDVKD. V lost 5 bases, J lost 4 bases, and 7 bases stayed unmatched. The CDR3 spans 15 residues.

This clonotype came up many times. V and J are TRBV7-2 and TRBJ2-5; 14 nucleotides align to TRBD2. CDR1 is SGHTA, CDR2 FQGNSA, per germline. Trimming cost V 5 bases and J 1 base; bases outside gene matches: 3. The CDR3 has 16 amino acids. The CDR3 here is CASSPGLAGGQETQYF. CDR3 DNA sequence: TGTGCCAGCAGCCCCGGACTAGCGGGAGGCCAAGAGACCCAGTACTTC.

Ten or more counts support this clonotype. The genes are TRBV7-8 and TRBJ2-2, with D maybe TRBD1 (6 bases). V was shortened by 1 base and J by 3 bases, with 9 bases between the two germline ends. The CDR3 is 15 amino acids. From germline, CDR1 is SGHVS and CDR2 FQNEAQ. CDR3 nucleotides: TGTGCCAGCAGCTTAGTGGGGGCGGACACCGGGGAGCTGTTTTTT. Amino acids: CASSLVGADTGELFF.

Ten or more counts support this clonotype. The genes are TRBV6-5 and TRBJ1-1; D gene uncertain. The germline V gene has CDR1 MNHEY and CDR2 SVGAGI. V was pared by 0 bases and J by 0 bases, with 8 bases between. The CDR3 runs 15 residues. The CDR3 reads CASSYSGPMNTEAFF. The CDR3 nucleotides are TGTGCCAGCAGTTACTCCGGACCGATGAACACTGAAGCTTTCTTT.

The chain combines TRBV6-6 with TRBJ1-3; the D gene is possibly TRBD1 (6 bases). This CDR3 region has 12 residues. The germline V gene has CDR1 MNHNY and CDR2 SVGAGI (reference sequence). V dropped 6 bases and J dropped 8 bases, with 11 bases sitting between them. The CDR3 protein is CASRQGQDTIYF. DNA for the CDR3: TGTGCCAGCAGGCAGGGGCAGGACACCATATATTTT.

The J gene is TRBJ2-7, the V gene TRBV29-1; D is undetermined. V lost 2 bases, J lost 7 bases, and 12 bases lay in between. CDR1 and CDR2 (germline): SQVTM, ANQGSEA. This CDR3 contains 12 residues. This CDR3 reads CSVEIGSSEQYF. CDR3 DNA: TGCAGCGTTGAAATCGGTTCGTCTGAGCAGTACTTC.

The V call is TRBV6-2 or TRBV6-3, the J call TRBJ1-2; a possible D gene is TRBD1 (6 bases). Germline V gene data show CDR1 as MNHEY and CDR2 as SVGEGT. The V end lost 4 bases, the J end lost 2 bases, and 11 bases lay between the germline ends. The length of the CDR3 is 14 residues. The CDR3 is CASSSAGANYGYTF. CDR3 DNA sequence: TGTGCCAGCAGTTCGGCAGGGGCCAACTATGGCTACACCTTC.

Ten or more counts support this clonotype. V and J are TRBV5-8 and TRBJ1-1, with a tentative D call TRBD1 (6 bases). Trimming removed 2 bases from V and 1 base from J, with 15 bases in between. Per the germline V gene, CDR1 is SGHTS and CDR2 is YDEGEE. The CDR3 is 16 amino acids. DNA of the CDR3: TGTGCCAGCAGCTTTAGGACAGTTCAGGGGAACACTGAAGCTTTCTTT. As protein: CASSFRTVQGNTEAFF.

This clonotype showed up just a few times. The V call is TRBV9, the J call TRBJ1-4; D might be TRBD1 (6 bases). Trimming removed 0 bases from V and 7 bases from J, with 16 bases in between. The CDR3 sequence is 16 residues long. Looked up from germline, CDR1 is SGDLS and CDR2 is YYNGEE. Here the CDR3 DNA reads TGTGCCAGCAGCGTAGATGAGGGGACAATGGGTGAAAAACTGTTTTTT. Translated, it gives CASSVDEGTMGEKLFF.